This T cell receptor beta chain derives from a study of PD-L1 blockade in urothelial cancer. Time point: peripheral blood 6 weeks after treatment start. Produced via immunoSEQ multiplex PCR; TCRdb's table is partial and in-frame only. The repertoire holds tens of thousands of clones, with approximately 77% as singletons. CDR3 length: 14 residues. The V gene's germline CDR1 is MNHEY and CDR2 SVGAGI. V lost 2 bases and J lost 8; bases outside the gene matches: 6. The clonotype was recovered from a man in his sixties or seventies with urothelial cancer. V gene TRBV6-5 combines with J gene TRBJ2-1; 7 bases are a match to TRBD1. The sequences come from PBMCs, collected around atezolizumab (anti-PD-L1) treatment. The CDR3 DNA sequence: TGTGCCAGCAGTTACCCGGACAGGCCCCATGAGCAGTTCTTC. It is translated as CASSYPDRPHEQFF.